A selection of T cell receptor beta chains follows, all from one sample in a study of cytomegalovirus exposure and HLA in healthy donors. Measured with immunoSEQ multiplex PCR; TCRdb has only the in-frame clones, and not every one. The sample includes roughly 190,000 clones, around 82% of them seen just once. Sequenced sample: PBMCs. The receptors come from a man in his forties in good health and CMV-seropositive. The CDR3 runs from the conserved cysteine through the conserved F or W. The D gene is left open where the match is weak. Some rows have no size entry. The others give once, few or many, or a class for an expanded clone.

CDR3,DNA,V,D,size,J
CASSHLAGVRDNEQFF,TGTGCCAGCAGCCACCTAGCGGGAGTAAGGGACAATGAGCAGTTCTTC,TRBV14,TRBD2,-,TRBJ2-1
CASRLNEKLFF,TGTGCCAGCAGACTTAATGAAAAACTGTTTTTT,TRBV28,-,-,TRBJ1-4
CASSIGGTSYNEQFF,TGTGCCAGTAGTATAGGTGGGACTTCCTACAATGAGCAGTTCTTC,TRBV19,-,-,TRBJ2-1
CASSPGQGPLYEQYF,TGTGCCAGCAGCCCGGGACAGGGTCCCCTCTACGAGCAGTACTTC,TRBV6-5,TRBD1,-,TRBJ2-7
CASSKDRFTEAFF,TGTGCCAGCAGCAAAGACCGGTTTACTGAAGCTTTCTTT,TRBV21-1,-,-,TRBJ1-1
CASSPLRNTEAFF,TGTGCCAGCAGTCCACTGCGGAACACTGAAGCTTTCTTT,TRBV2,-,once,TRBJ1-1
CASSPERTGSRYEQYF,TGTGCCAGCAGCCCAGAAAGGACAGGGTCTCGCTACGAGCAGTACTTC,TRBV5-4,TRBD1,-,TRBJ2-7
CASSAGLAKSEQYF,TGTGCCAGCAGCGCGGGACTAGCGAAGTCCGAGCAGTACTTC,TRBV9,TRBD2,few,TRBJ2-7
CASSAGGGSEQYF,TGCGCCAGCAGTGCCGGGGGTGGGTCCGAGCAGTACTTC,TRBV10-1,-,-,TRBJ2-7
CASSFRDRALPGELFF,TGTGCCAGCAGCTTCCGGGACAGGGCTCTGCCCGGGGAGCTGTTTTTT,TRBV7-9,TRBD1,-,TRBJ2-2
CASSTGLSQPQHF,TGTGCCAGCTCGACAGGGTTGAGTCAGCCCCAGCATTTT,TRBV18,TRBD1,-,TRBJ1-5
CASSPQGASYGYTF,TGTGCCAGCTCACCACAGGGGGCGAGCTATGGCTACACCTTC,TRBV18,TRBD1,-,TRBJ1-2
CASSQDPRDVSYEQYF,TGCGCCAGCAGCCAAGACCCCCGGGATGTCTCCTACGAGCAGTACTTC,TRBV4-3,-,few,TRBJ2-7
CASSRGGGPYNEQFF,TGTGCCAGCAGTCGGGGGGGCGGCCCCTACAATGAGCAGTTCTTC,TRBV6-1,TRBD2,-,TRBJ2-1
CASSVGQGANTEAFF,TGTGCCAGCAGTGTAGGACAGGGGGCGAACACTGAAGCTTTCTTT,TRBV2,TRBD1,-,TRBJ1-1
CASSLDGRDGYTF,TGTGCCAGCAGTCTGGACGGCAGGGATGGCTACACCTTC,TRBV2,-,-,TRBJ1-2
CASSQWFGGVSGTDTQYF,TGCGCCAGCAGCCAATGGTTCGGCGGGGTTAGTGGCACAGATACGCAGTATTTT,TRBV4-3,-,-,TRBJ2-3
CAWSQYGGNEAFF,TGTGCCTGGAGTCAATACGGGGGAAATGAAGCTTTCTTT,TRBV30,-,-,TRBJ1-1
CASSPGHDEQYF,TGCGCCAGCAGCCCTGGGCACGACGAGCAGTACTTC,TRBV5-1,-,-,TRBJ2-7
CASSVGARQEGWSEKLFF,TGTGCCAGCAGCGTAGGAGCTCGGCAAGAGGGCTGGAGCGAAAAACTGTTTTTT,TRBV9,-,few,TRBJ1-4
CASSYAEDTEAFF,TGTGCCAGCAGCTACGCCGAGGACACTGAAGCTTTCTTT,TRBV5-6,-,-,TRBJ1-1
CASSFPAGGGSYEQYF,TGTGCCAGCAGTTTTCCAGCGGGAGGGGGCTCCTACGAGCAGTACTTC,TRBV28,TRBD2,-,TRBJ2-7
CASSDSVAGTQYF,TGTGCCAGCAGTGATTCGGTAGCGGGGACCCAGTACTTC,TRBV2,TRBD2,-,TRBJ2-5
CAIRLAGETQYF,TGTGCCATCAGACTAGCGGGAGAGACCCAGTACTTC,TRBV7-9,TRBD2,few,TRBJ2-5
CSVEVLVTDTQYF,TGCAGCGTTGAAGTGCTAGTTACAGATACGCAGTATTTT,TRBV29-1,-,-,TRBJ2-3
CASSSDRGQADTQYF,TGTGCCAGCAGCTCGGACAGGGGGCAGGCAGATACGCAGTATTTT,TRBV7-2,TRBD1,-,TRBJ2-3
CAGGGGNQPQHF,TGTGCCGGAGGGGGCGGCAATCAGCCCCAGCATTTT,TRBV19,TRBD1,-,TRBJ1-5
CASSALAGVITDTQYF,TGTGCCAGCAGTGCCCTAGCGGGAGTTATAACAGATACGCAGTATTTT,TRBV9,TRBD2,once,TRBJ2-3
CASSTGWATGELFF,TGTGCCAGCAGCACAGGGTGGGCCACCGGGGAGCTGTTTTTT,TRBV7-9,-,-,TRBJ2-2
CASSLKVTGANYGYTF,TGTGCCAGCAGCTTGAAGGTGACAGGCGCTAACTATGGCTACACCTTC,TRBV5-8,-,-,TRBJ1-2
CAWSRSAGNQPQHF,TGTGCCTGGAGTAGGTCCGCAGGAAATCAGCCCCAGCATTTT,TRBV30,-,-,TRBJ1-5
CASSTGLLSSYNEQFF,TGTGCCAGTAGTACAGGCCTCTTGAGCTCCTACAATGAGCAGTTCTTC,TRBV19,-,-,TRBJ2-1
CASSPRTGALGEQYF,TGCGCCAGCAGCCCCCGGACAGGGGCGTTGGGCGAGCAGTACTTC,TRBV5-1,TRBD1,-,TRBJ2-7
CASSLGGGGGTGYTF,TGTGCCAGCAGCTTAGGGGGGGGTGGGGGGACTGGCTACACCTTC,TRBV7-6,-,-,TRBJ1-2
CASREDSSGTQYF,TGTGCCAGCAGGGAGGACAGTTCGGGAACCCAGTACTTC,TRBV2,-,-,TRBJ2-5
CASSQAPDPRTGTTGANVLTF,TGTGCCAGCAGCCAAGCCCCCGACCCGAGGACAGGGACAACTGGGGCCAACGTCCTGACTTTC,TRBV4-2,TRBD1,-,TRBJ2-6
CASSLGGLLNEKLFF,TGCGCCAGCAGCTTGGGTGGACTCCTAAATGAAAAACTGTTTTTT,TRBV5-1,-,-,TRBJ1-4
CASSKRAERETQYF,TGTGCCAGCAGCAAGAGGGCGGAACGGGAGACCCAGTACTTC,TRBV21-1,-,-,TRBJ2-5
CASSRDGNNSPLHF,TGTGCCAGCAGCCGTGACGGGAATAATTCACCCCTCCACTTT,TRBV7-2,-,-,TRBJ1-6
CASRGPGLVKAGELFF,TGTGCCAGTAGGGGACCGGGACTAGTGAAAGCCGGGGAGCTGTTTTTT,TRBV19,TRBD2,once,TRBJ2-2
CASSPIAYEQYF,TGTGCCAGCAGTCCAATTGCCTACGAGCAGTACTTC,TRBV28,-,-,TRBJ2-7
CATLREDTQYF,TGTGCCACCCTGAGGGAAGATACGCAGTATTTT,TRBV18,-,once,TRBJ2-3
CASSMQGAISGANVLTF,TGTGCCAGTAGTATGCAGGGGGCGATATCTGGGGCCAACGTCCTGACTTTC,TRBV19,TRBD1,-,TRBJ2-6
CASSQGGTAVPYEQYF,TGTGCCAGCAGCCAAGGTGGGACAGCGGTTCCCTACGAGCAGTACTTC,TRBV14,TRBD1,-,TRBJ2-7
CASSGTPGLDQRSSSYEQYF,TGTGCCAGCAGTGGTACCCCGGGACTAGACCAGAGATCAAGCTCCTACGAGCAGTACTTC,TRBV28,TRBD2,-,TRBJ2-7
CAISDSGTSGEYWSYNEQFF,TGTGCCATCAGTGATTCCGGGACTAGCGGGGAGTATTGGTCCTACAATGAGCAGTTCTTC,TRBV10-3,TRBD2,-,TRBJ2-1
CASASRLPSNSYNEQFF,TGTGCTAGTGCTTCCCGACTACCTTCCAACTCCTACAATGAGCAGTTCTTC,TRBV12-5,-,-,TRBJ2-1
CASSPGQAPDTIYF,TGCGCCAGCAGCCCCGGACAGGCCCCTGACACCATATATTTT,TRBV5-1,TRBD1,-,TRBJ1-3
CASSTRRAGNTDTQYF,TGTGCCAGCAGCACACGGAGAGCGGGGAACACAGATACGCAGTATTTT,TRBV28,TRBD2,-,TRBJ2-3
CASRIIRDRDTEAFF,TGTGCCAGTAGGATTATACGGGACAGGGACACTGAAGCTTTCTTT,TRBV19,TRBD1,-,TRBJ1-1
CASSFSEGGAYGYTF,TGTGCCAGCAGTTTCTCGGAAGGGGGGGCCTATGGCTACACCTTC,TRBV27,-,-,TRBJ1-2
CASSQAGTATYEQYF,TGTGCCAGCAGCCAAGCCGGGACAGCAACCTACGAGCAGTACTTC,TRBV4-2,TRBD1,few,TRBJ2-7